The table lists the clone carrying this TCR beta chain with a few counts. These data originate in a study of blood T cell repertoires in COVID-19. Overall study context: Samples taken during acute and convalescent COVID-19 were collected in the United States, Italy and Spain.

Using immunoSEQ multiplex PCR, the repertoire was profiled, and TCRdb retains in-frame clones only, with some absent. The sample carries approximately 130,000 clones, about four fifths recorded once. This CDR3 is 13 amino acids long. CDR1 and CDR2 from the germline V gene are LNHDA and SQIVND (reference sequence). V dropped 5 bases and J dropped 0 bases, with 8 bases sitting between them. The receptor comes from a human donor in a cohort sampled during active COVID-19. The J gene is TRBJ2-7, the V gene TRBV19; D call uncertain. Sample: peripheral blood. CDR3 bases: TGTGCCAGTAGTGGTCTGAGCTCCTACGAGCAGTACTTC. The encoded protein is CASSGLSSYEQYF.